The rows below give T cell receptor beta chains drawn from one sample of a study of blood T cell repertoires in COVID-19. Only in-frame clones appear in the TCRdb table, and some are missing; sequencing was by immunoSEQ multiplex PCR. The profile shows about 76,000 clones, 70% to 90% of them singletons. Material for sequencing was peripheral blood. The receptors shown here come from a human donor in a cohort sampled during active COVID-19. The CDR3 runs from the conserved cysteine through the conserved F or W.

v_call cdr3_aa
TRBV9 CASSVVQGGQETQYF
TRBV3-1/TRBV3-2 CARPGMSIANQPQHF
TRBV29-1 CSVTGASYEQYF
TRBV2 CASSEETSGRYTQYF
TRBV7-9 CASSPGVARYNEQFF
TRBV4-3 CASSQVGRSRYGYTF
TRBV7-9 CASSTLAGAAYNEQFF
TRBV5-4 CASSLPSGGAADTQYF
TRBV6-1 CASSEEGRGRNTIYF
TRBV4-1 CASSHEGGGAYEQYF
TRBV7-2 CASSLVGGQETQYF
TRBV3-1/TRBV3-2 CASSKAGVGEAFF
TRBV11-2 CASSLLHTYEQYF
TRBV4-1 CASSQRVDSINQPQHF
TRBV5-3 CARSWVEYSGYEQYF
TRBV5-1 CASSSTLTGNYGYTF
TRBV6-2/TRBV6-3 CASSLERGKVNTGELFF
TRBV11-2 CASSWTGGSTDTQYF
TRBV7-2 CASSPGTSDGELFF
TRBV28 CASSLLALRTRGSNSPLHF
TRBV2 CASREGQIQETQYF
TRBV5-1 CASSWRLRSDTQYF
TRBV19 CASTSFGGMNTEAFF
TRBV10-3 CAISESQWRLRYEQYF
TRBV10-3 CAISRDRNQPQHF
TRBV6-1 CASSDMAGGLSNEQFF
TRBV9 CASSVGGTGASYNEQFF
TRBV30 CAWTRGANSPLHF
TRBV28 CASRRVAGDNNEQFF
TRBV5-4 CASSLKGGALNYGYTF
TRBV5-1 CASSLEGQGDGGYTF
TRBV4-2 CASSRRGGYTF
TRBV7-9 CASIAAKNGGETQYF
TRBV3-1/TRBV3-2 CASSQVFSDNEQFF
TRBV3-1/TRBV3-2 CASSPLPTSGRLNEQFF
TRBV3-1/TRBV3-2 CASSQLRDRDEQYF
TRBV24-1 CATSSGRGAGNTIYF
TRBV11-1 CASSRTGGNSPLHF
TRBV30 CAWNHRGRNQPQHF
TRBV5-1 CASSRGQESYGYTF
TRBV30 CAWSYRGQETQYF
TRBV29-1 CSARGTSGGHEQFF
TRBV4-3 CASSPPEREQYEQYF
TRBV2 CASEEEPNYGYTF
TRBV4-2 CASSPLTGRNTEAFF